Following are 11 T cell receptor beta chains from one sample sequenced in a study of blood T cell repertoires in COVID-19. Produced via immunoSEQ multiplex PCR; TCRdb's table is partial and in-frame only. The sample includes 150,000 to 200,000 clones, under 80% of them seen just once. The sequencing input was PBMCs or T cells enriched from blood (not recorded which). The origin of the receptors is a woman between 50 and 59 years old with acute COVID-19.

This chain connects TRBV2 to TRBJ2-1, with 9 bases lining up with TRBD1. Trimming took 6 bases from V and 7 from J; bases not matched to a gene: 16. Germline CDR1 is SNHLY and CDR2 is FYNNEI. This CDR3 is 17 amino acids long. The CDR3 DNA sequence: TGTGCCAGCAGGTCCGGGACAGGGAGTACCTCTATGAATGAGCAGTTCTTC. It specifies CASRSGTGSTSMNEQFF.

This clone was detected many times. The genes are TRBV24-1 and TRBJ2-3, with D possibly being TRBD1 (5 bases). The CDR3 contains 15 residues. V dropped 5 bases and J dropped 1 base, with 12 bases sitting between them. CDR1 is KGHDR and CDR2 is SFDVKD in the germline V gene. CDR3 region: CATSGGRVGTDTQYF. The CDR3 DNA reads as TGTGCCACCAGTGGGGGCCGGGTCGGCACAGATACGCAGTATTTT.

The chain combines TRBV2 with TRBJ1-2; no clear D. The V gene's germline CDR1 is SNHLY and CDR2 FYNNEI. The CDR3 has 14 amino acids. With 1 base removed from V and 1 base from J, the gap between germline ends came to 7 bases. The CDR3 protein is CASSEDSINYGYTF. In nucleotides, the CDR3 is TGTGCCAGCAGTGAAGATTCAATTAACTATGGCTACACCTTC.

This clone appeared a single time. The chain joins TRBV11-2 to TRBJ1-1; tentatively, D is TRBD1 (6 bases). CDR3 length: 15 amino acids. With 1 base removed from V and 4 bases from J, the gap between germline ends came to 13 bases. The germline CDR1 and CDR2 sequences are SGHAT and FQNNGV. The CDR3 reads CASSLGGGAVTEAFF. The CDR3 bases are TGTGCCAGCAGCTTAGGAGGGGGGGCGGTCACTGAAGCTTTCTTT.

This clone appeared once. The J gene is TRBJ1-1, the V gene TRBV3-1 (or the pseudogene TRBV3-2); 9 bases are shared with TRBD1. The V segment lost 9 bases and the J segment 1 base; nucleotides outside the gene matches: 3. CDR1 is LGHDT, CDR2 YNNKEL, per germline (reference sequence). The CDR3 extends over 13 amino acids. CDR3 protein: CARGTGTNTEAFF. For the CDR3, the DNA is TGTGCCAGAGGGACAGGGACGAACACTGAAGCTTTCTTT.

The V call is TRBV11-2, the J call TRBJ1-6, with TRBD1 identical over 10 bases. The CDR3 consists of 15 residues. Trimming removed 5 bases from V and 8 bases from J; junction bases left unmatched: 6. CDR1 is SGHAT and CDR2 is FQNNGV in the germline V gene. The CDR3 here is CASSPRTGGDSPLHF. The CDR3 coding sequence is TGTGCCAGCAGCCCACGGACAGGGGGGGATTCACCCCTCCACTTT.

V gene TRBV19 combines with J gene TRBJ1-4, with D possibly being TRBD1 (5 bases). CDR1 is LNHDA, CDR2 SQIVND, per germline (reference sequence). The V end was cut by 5 bases, the J end by 4 bases, with 35 bases between. The CDR3 has 22 residues. This CDR3 is CASSFSPINRIKDRTLNEKLFF. The DNA for the CDR3 is TGTGCCAGTAGTTTCTCCCCTATAAACCGGATTAAAGATAGGACACTTAATGAAAAACTGTTTTTT.

This chain connects TRBV19 to TRBJ2-7; D not resolved. From germline, CDR1 is LNHDA and CDR2 SQIVND (reference sequence). This CDR3 comprises 15 residues. V lost 3 bases and J 0 bases, leaving 12 bases between the germline ends. CDR3 nucleotide sequence: TGTGCCAGTAGTATCGGAGTCTCCTACTCCTACGAGCAGTACGTC. Protein sequence: CASSIGVSYSYEQYV.

The chain is built from TRBV6-5 and TRBJ1-2; 9 positions match TRBD1. Germline V CDR1 and CDR2: MNHEY, SVGAGI. The V gene end was trimmed by 2 bases and the J gene end by 5 bases; junction bases not matched to a gene: 6. The CDR3 is made up of 15 amino acids. DNA of the CDR3: TGTGCCAGCAGTTACGCGACAGGGGGTTCTTATGGCTACACCTTC. It is translated as CASSYATGGSYGYTF.

The chain recombines TRBV28 with TRBJ1-1; no clear D. The CDR3 runs 12 residues. The V end lost 6 bases, the J end lost 6 bases, and 11 bases lay between the germline ends. Looked up from germline, CDR1 is MDHEN and CDR2 is SYDVKM. Written as DNA, the CDR3 is TGTGCCAGCAGGCTCACTTCGGCTGAAGCTTTCTTT. The encoded protein is CASRLTSAEAFF.

This clone was seen a handful of times. The chain combines TRBV25-1 with TRBJ2-3; D may be TRBD1 (6 bases). Trimming stripped 5 bases from V and 4 bases from J, with 10 bases between. The CDR3 is made up of 13 amino acids. CDR1 and CDR2 (germline): MGHDK, SYGVNS. This chain's CDR3 is CASSQGSADTQYF. As DNA, the CDR3 is TGTGCCAGCAGTCAGGGGTCCGCAGATACGCAGTATTTT.